Each of the 21 T cell receptor beta chains below was sequenced from the same sample in a study of T cell responses to AZD1222 COVID-19 vaccine. This table comes from immunoSEQ multiplex PCR, and its TCRdb copy is limited to in-frame clones, with some not included. The sample lists fewer than 200,000 clones, 80% to 95% occurring once. The material was peripheral blood, obtained on day 0 of AZD1222 vaccination. All receptors come from an adult in good health.

The V call is TRBV7-8, the J call TRBJ2-7, with 7 bases lining up with TRBD2. This CDR3 is built from 13 residues. CDR1 SGHVS and CDR2 FQNEAQ come from the germline V gene. V shed 5 bases and J 3 bases; nucleotides not matched to a gene: 4. The CDR3 DNA reads as TGTGCCAGCAGCGGGCTAGCGGTCTACGAGCAGTACTTC. Protein sequence: CASSGLAVYEQYF. The entire variable domain, with the rest obtained from reference TRBV7-8 and TRBJ2-7, is as follows: GAGVSQSPRYKVAKRGQDVALRCDPISGHVSLFWYQQALGQGPEFLTYFQNEAQLDKSGLPSDRFFAERPEGSVSTLKIQRTQQEDSAVYLCASSGLAVYEQYFGPGTRLTVT.

CDR3 sequence: CASSRWGEGHYNEQFF. In DNA, the CDR3 is TGTGCCAGCAGCCGGTGGGGGGAGGGCCACTACAATGAGCAGTTCTTC. The genes are TRBV5-4 and TRBJ2-1; 7 nucleotides align to TRBD2. The V gene end was trimmed by 4 bases and the J gene end by 3 bases; junction bases not matched to a gene: 10. The CDR3 is 16 residues long. The germline CDR1 and CDR2 sequences are SGHNT and YYREEE (reference sequence).

This chain uses TRBV10-2 with TRBJ1-1; tentative D call: TRBD1 (6 bases). CDR1 is WSHSY and CDR2 is SAAADI in the germline V gene. V gave up 3 bases and J gave up 6 bases, with 14 bases separating them. The CDR3 has 14 amino acids. CDR3 sequence reads: CASSESGGTAEAFF. Written as DNA, the CDR3 is TGCGCCAGCAGTGAATCGGGGGGCACCGCTGAAGCTTTCTTT.

The V call is TRBV5-8, the J call TRBJ1-3; D gene uncertain. Trimming removed 4 bases at V and 4 bases at J, with 6 bases between. Looked up from germline, CDR1 is SGHTS and CDR2 is YDEGEE. CDR3 length: 12 amino acids. For the CDR3, the DNA is TGTGCCAGCAGCCCCCTGGGAAACACCATATATTTT. Encoded protein: CASSPLGNTIYF.

The chain recombines TRBV6-5 with TRBJ1-5; 11 bases fit TRBD1. The CDR3 has 13 residues. With V trimmed by 8 bases and J by 6 bases, 3 bases remained unmatched. Germline CDR1 is MNHEY and CDR2 is SVGAGI. CDR3 amino acids: CASGTGGPQPQHF. The CDR3 DNA is TGTGCCAGCGGGACAGGGGGACCTCAGCCCCAGCATTTT.

The gene calls are TRBV5-5 and TRBJ1-1; no definite D call. The CDR3 covers 12 residues. Looked up from germline, CDR1 is SGHKS and CDR2 is YYEKEE (reference sequence). Trimming stripped 2 bases from V and 11 bases from J, with 13 bases between. The CDR3 here is CASSFSLRGAFF. CDR3 coding DNA: TGTGCCAGCAGCTTCAGCCTAAGAGGGGCTTTCTTT. Complete variable domain (other parts from reference TRBV5-5 and TRBJ1-1): DAGVTQSPTHLIKTRGQQVTLRCSPISGHKSVSWYQQVLGQGPQFIFQYYEKEERGRGNFPDRFSARQFPNYSSELNVNALLLGDSALYLCASSFSLRGAFFGQGTRLTVV.

This chain joins TRBV7-2 and TRBJ2-1; a weak D match, TRBD1 (5 bases). CDR1 SGHTA and CDR2 FQGNSA come from the germline V gene. V dropped 4 bases and J dropped 6 bases, with 10 bases sitting between them. This CDR3 is 13 amino acids long. CDR3 in DNA: TGTGCCAGCAGCTCCAGGGCCGGCAATGAGCAGTTCTTC. Amino acids: CASSSRAGNEQFF.

The chain recombines TRBV6-2 or TRBV6-3 with TRBJ2-2, with D tentatively TRBD2 (5 bases). V shed 4 bases and J shed 8 bases, with 8 bases lying between them. Germline CDR1 is MNHEY and CDR2 is SVGEGT. The CDR3 is 12 amino acids. CDR3 residues: CASSWTAGELFF. Written as DNA, the CDR3 is TGTGCCAGCAGTTGGACTGCTGGGGAGCTGTTTTTT.

The chain recombines TRBV27 with TRBJ2-7; 12 bases fit TRBD2. The germline CDR1 and CDR2 sequences are MNHEY and SMNVEV (reference sequence). The length of the CDR3 is 14 residues. V shed 6 bases, J shed 5 bases, and the junction held 5 bases outside the gene matches. The CDR3 loop reads CASRLAGGSHEQYF. The CDR3, as DNA: TGTGCCAGCAGGCTAGCGGGAGGGTCCCACGAGCAGTACTTC.

The chain uses TRBV7-9 and TRBJ2-2; D is ambiguous. This CDR3 is built from 10 residues. Deletions cut 5 bases from V and 5 bases from J, with 0 bases between. Germline V gene data show CDR1 as SEHNR and CDR2 as FQNEAQ (reference sequence). Here the CDR3 reads CASSTGELFF. The CDR3 DNA reads TGTGCCAGCAGCACCGGGGAGCTGTTTTTT.

The V gene is TRBV12-3 or TRBV12-4, the J gene TRBJ1-2, with unresolved D. This CDR3 comprises 12 residues. The V end lost 5 bases, the J end lost 4 bases, and 8 bases lay between the germline ends. Here the CDR3 reads CASSGDFYGYTF. CDR3 bases: TGTGCCAGCAGTGGGGATTTCTATGGCTACACCTTC.

The rearrangement links TRBV10-3 to TRBJ1-1, with D tentatively TRBD1 (6 bases). V was trimmed by 10 bases and J by 0 bases, leaving 15 bases between them. The CDR3 loop spans 14 amino acids. CDR1 ENHRY and CDR2 SYGVKD come from the germline V gene. The chain's CDR3 is CATTNRDMNTEAFF. DNA for the CDR3: TGTGCCACCACTAACAGGGATATGAACACTGAAGCTTTCTTT.

The rearrangement joins TRBV27 to TRBJ1-5; no definite D call. The germline CDR1 and CDR2 sequences are MNHEY and SMNVEV (reference sequence). The CDR3 is made up of 14 amino acids. The V and J ends lost 9 bases and 0 bases respectively, with 12 bases between them. CDR3 bases: TGTGCCAGTCCTTCGAGGTTTAGCAATCAGCCCCAGCATTTT. This sequence encodes CASPSRFSNQPQHF.

The rearrangement links TRBV9 to TRBJ1-2; D ambiguous. V was trimmed by 1 base and J by 3 bases, leaving 10 bases between them. The V gene's germline CDR1 is SGDLS and CDR2 YYNGEE. The CDR3 runs 14 residues. Written as DNA, the CDR3 is TGTGCCAGCAGCGTATGGGCAGGCGACTATGGCTACACCTTC. It is translated as CASSVWAGDYGYTF.

This sequence joins TRBV2 and TRBJ2-3; 7 bases align to TRBD2. Per germline, CDR1 SNHLY and CDR2 FYNNEI. CDR3 length equals 14 residues. The ends lost 0 bases at V and 5 bases at J; junction bases unmatched: 2. The DNA of the CDR3 is TGTGCCAGCAGTGAAGCTTGGGAGGGAGATACGCAGTATTTT. This sequence encodes CASSEAWEGDTQYF. Complete variable domain (other parts from reference TRBV2 and TRBJ2-3): EPEVTQTPSHQVTQMGQEVILRCVPISNHLYFYWYRQILGQKVEFLVSFYNNEISEKSEIFDDQFSVERPDGSNFTLKIRSTKLEDSAMYFCASSEAWEGDTQYFGPGTRLTVL.

As to this clone: Other nucleotide sequences from this sample produce the same CDR3. The chain uses TRBV30 and TRBJ1-1; the D gene is possibly TRBD1 (5 bases). The CDR3 loop spans 13 amino acids. The V end lost 0 bases, the J end lost 5 bases, and 10 bases lay between the germline ends. Germline values: CDR1 GTSNPN, CDR2 SVGIG (reference sequence). The CDR3 DNA is TGTGCCTGGAGTGTACGGGGGGATACTGAAGCTTTCTTT. Its protein is CAWSVRGDTEAFF.

This chain joins TRBV30 and TRBJ1-1; possible D gene TRBD1, 5 bases. Germline CDR1 is GTSNPN and CDR2 is SVGIG (reference sequence). The CDR3 runs to 13 residues. V lost 4 bases and J 3 bases, leaving 12 bases between the germline ends. CDR3 coding DNA: TGTGCCTGGAATCTTGGGGGATACACTGAAGCTTTCTTT. Residues: CAWNLGGYTEAFF.

The V call is TRBV4-3, the J call TRBJ1-5; D is ambiguous. V lost 3 bases, J lost 5 bases, and 23 bases lay in between. CDR1 and CDR2 (germline): LGHNA, YSLEER. CDR3 length: 18 residues. CDR3 region: CASSQTLQGGPGYQPQHF. CDR3 coding DNA: TGCGCCAGCAGCCAGACTTTGCAAGGCGGCCCGGGGTATCAGCCCCAGCATTTT.

This rearrangement joins TRBV6-2 or TRBV6-3 to TRBJ1-2; 8 bases align to TRBD1. The CDR3 extends over 17 amino acids. CDR1 and CDR2 from the germline V gene are MNHEY and SVGEGT. Germline trimming cut 1 base from V and 5 bases from J; bases unmatched to any gene: 12. The DNA for the CDR3 is TGTGCCAGCAGTTACTGGGTCCCGGACAGGGCATTTTATGGCTACACCTTC. It specifies CASSYWVPDRAFYGYTF.

This chain connects TRBV5-4 to TRBJ2-5; D ambiguous. The V end lost 0 bases, the J end lost 3 bases, and 6 bases lay between the germline ends. The germline gives CDR1 SGHNT, CDR2 YYREEE (reference sequence). The length of the CDR3 is 13 residues. The CDR3 DNA sequence: TGTGCCAGCAGCTTGGTACTAAAAGAGACCCAGTACTTC. Translation gives CASSLVLKETQYF.

The rearrangement joins TRBV7-9 to TRBJ1-4, with 7 bases that match TRBD1. Germline-derived CDR1 and CDR2 are SEHNR and FQNEAQ (reference sequence). The CDR3 runs 15 residues. Trimming cost V 0 bases and J 7 bases; bases outside gene matches: 5. CDR3 nucleotide sequence: TGTGCCAGCAGCTTAGCCCGGGACAGTGCTGAAAAACTGTTTTTT. Residues: CASSLARDSAEKLFF.